The 5 T cell receptor beta chains presented below share a single source sample, sequenced in a study of PD-1 blockade in classical Hodgkin lymphoma. All trial patients relapsed after autologous stem cell transplantation. Assay: immunoSEQ multiplex PCR; the TCRdb copy retains only in-frame clones and omits some. The sample includes 21,000 or so clones, about three quarters of them seen just once. This material consisted of peripheral blood mononuclear cells (PBMCs), taken before the second cycle of nivolumab. All receptors derive from a human donor with classical Hodgkin lymphoma.

This rearrangement joins TRBV4-3 to TRBJ1-3, with D possibly matching TRBD1 (5 bases). The germline V and J ends were trimmed by 0 bases and 7 bases, with 7 bases remaining between them. Per the germline V gene, CDR1 is LGHNA and CDR2 is YSLEER. The CDR3 is 13 amino acids. This CDR3 is CASSQDGGNTIYF. CDR3 coding DNA: TGCGCCAGCAGCCAAGATGGGGGTAACACCATATATTTT.

The genes are TRBV5-1 and TRBJ2-2; TRBD1 might be the D (6 bases). The CDR3 is 14 amino acids. The V and J ends lost 2 bases and 6 bases respectively, with 11 bases between them. Per germline, CDR1 SGHRS and CDR2 YFSETQ. The DNA of the CDR3 is TGCGCCAGCAGCTTAGGACAGATCCCCGGGGAGCTGTTTTTT. Protein product: CASSLGQIPGELFF. Together with reference TRBV5-1 and TRBJ2-2, the CDR3 gives the full variable domain: KAGVTQTPRYLIKTRGQQVTLSCSPISGHRSVSWYQQTPGQGLQFLFEYFSETQRNKGNFPGRFSGRQFSNSRSEMNVSTLELGDSALYLCASSLGQIPGELFFGEGSRLTVL.

The count of this clone is one. The genes are TRBV7-9 and TRBJ2-1; D perhaps matches TRBD1 (5 bases). V dropped 3 bases and J dropped 6 bases, with 15 bases sitting between them. Germline CDR1 is SEHNR and CDR2 is FQNEAQ (reference sequence). This CDR3 spans 15 amino acids. CDR3 in DNA: TGTGCCAGCAGCTTTTCAGAAGGGGAATCCAATGAGCAGTTCTTC. Its protein product is CASSFSEGESNEQFF.

The chain uses TRBV11-2 and TRBJ1-2; the D gene is possibly TRBD1 (6 bases). CDR1 SGHAT and CDR2 FQNNGV come from the germline V gene. CDR3 length: 14 residues. Trimming cost V 5 bases and J 2 bases, with 12 bases left between them. The CDR3 nucleotides read TGTGCCAGCAGCCCGTACAGGGCAAACTATGGCTACACCTTC. This codes for CASSPYRANYGYTF.

The chain recombines TRBV5-1 with TRBJ1-4, with TRBD1 as a possible D gene (6 bases). Germline assignment: CDR1 SGHRS and CDR2 YFSETQ. V was clipped by 4 bases and J by 3 bases, with 16 bases between them. The CDR3 is 16 residues long. The CDR3 spells CASSPTPTGANEKLFF. CDR3 sequence (DNA): TGCGCCAGCAGCCCCACTCCGACAGGAGCTAATGAAAAACTGTTTTTT. The complete variable domain, with remaining parts taken from reference TRBV5-1 and TRBJ1-4, reads KAGVTQTPRYLIKTRGQQVTLSCSPISGHRSVSWYQQTPGQGLQFLFEYFSETQRNKGNFPGRFSGRQFSNSRSEMNVSTLELGDSALYLCASSPTPTGANEKLFFGSGTQLSVL.